This T cell receptor (beta chain) was captured in a study of OX40 agonist ivuxolimab in advanced cancers. With respect to this clone: What it binds is unknown.

Autoimmune disease history or systemic immunosuppression barred patients. Produced via immunoSEQ multiplex PCR; TCRdb's table is partial and in-frame only. The table records more than 45,000 clones, 85% to 90% of them present only once. After removal of 1 base from V and 6 bases from J, the junction contained 5 bases not matched to a gene. From germline, CDR1 is MGHDK and CDR2 SYGVNS. This CDR3 spans 15 amino acids. Notes on the study in general: Mean expanded clone counts were higher in CD8+ than CD4+ T cells. Some of the nonresponding patients also showed low levels of normalized T-cell clonal expansion. With doses of 0.1 to 3.0 mg/kg, CD4+ and CD8+ blood T cells had undergone clonal expansion by week 6.

This chain uses TRBV25-1 with TRBJ2-7; 11 bases map to TRBD2. The TCR was taken from an adult with an advanced solid tumor such as melanoma, head and neck, liver or kidney cancer. The sample here was CD4+ or CD8+ T cells sorted from blood, taken in a trial of the OX40 agonist ivuxolimab. Here the CDR3 reads CASSELAGGPGEQYF. Here the CDR3 DNA reads TGTGCCAGCAGTGAATTAGCGGGAGGGCCCGGCGAGCAGTACTTC.